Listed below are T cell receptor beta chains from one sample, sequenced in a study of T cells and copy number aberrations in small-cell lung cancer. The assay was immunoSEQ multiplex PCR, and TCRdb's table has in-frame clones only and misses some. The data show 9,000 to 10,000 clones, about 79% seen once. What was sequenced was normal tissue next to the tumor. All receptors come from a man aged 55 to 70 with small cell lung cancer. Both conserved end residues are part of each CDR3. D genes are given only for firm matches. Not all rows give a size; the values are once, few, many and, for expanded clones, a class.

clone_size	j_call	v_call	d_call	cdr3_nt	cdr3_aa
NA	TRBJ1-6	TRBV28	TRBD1	TGTGCCAGCAGTTCATACAGGGGCTCACCCCTCCACTTT	CASSSYRGSPLHF
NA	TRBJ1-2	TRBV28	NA	TGTGTCAGCAGTTTATCGGGTGAGGCTGGCTACACCTTC	CVSSLSGEAGYTF
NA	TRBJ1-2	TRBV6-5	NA	TGTGCCAGCAGTGCACAGGTTGGACTCTATGGCTACACCTTC	CASSAQVGLYGYTF
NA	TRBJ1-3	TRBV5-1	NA	TGCGCCAGCAGCACCTTGGGGCAAGCAAACACCATATATTTT	CASSTLGQANTIYF
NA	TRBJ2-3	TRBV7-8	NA	TGTGCCAGCAGCTTAGTTTTTGAGACAAGCACAGATACGCAGTATTTT	CASSLVFETSTDTQYF
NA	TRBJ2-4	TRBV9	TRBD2	TGTGCCAGCAGCGTAGGGCTAGCGGGCCCAGGGGAAAACATTCAGTACTTC	CASSVGLAGPGENIQYF
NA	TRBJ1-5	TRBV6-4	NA	TGTGCCAGCAGTGACTGTGGGAGCAAATACCCCGAGCCCCAGCATTTT	CASSDCGSKYPEPQHF
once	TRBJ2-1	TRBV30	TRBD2	TGTGCCCGCACTAGCGGGAGTCTTACGAGGAATGAGCAGTTCTTC	CARTSGSLTRNEQFF
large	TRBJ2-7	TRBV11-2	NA	TGTGCCAGCAGCACCCACTCGATGGGCGAGCAGTACTTC	CASSTHSMGEQYF
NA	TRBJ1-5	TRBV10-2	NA	TGCGCCAGCAGTGACAGAAGCAATCAGCCCCAGCATTTT	CASSDRSNQPQHF
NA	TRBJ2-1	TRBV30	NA	TGTGCCTGGGACGTTGGGAATGAGCAGTTCTTC	CAWDVGNEQFF
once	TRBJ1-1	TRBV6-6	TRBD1	TGTGCCAGCAGCCACCTCAGGGGGCCGGGTGAAGCTTTCTTT	CASSHLRGPGEAFF
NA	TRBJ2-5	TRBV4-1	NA	TGCGCCAGCAGCCAAGTGCGAGGGAGTCTGGAGACCCAGTACTTC	CASSQVRGSLETQYF
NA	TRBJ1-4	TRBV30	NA	TGTCCCCGGTCGGGGGGGAGCGCGACTAATGAAAAACTGTTTTTT	CPRSGGSATNEKLFF
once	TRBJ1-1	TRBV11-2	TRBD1	TGTGCCAGCAGCCTATCCCCAGGACAGGGGTACACTGAAGCTTTCTTT	CASSLSPGQGYTEAFF
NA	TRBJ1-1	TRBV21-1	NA	TGTGCCAGCAGCTCCATACAGGGGTGGTGGAACACTGAAGCTTTCTTT	CASSSIQGWWNTEAFF
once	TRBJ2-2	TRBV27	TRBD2	TGTGCCAGCAGTCCAGAACTAGCGGGAGTCACCGGGGAGCTGTTTTTT	CASSPELAGVTGELFF
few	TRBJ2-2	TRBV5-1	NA	TGCGCCAGCCGAAGAGGTATGGGAACCGGGGAGCTGTTTTTT	CASRRGMGTGELFF
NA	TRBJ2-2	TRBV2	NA	TGTGCCAGCAGTGAGATAACCACCGGGGAGCTGTTTTTT	CASSEITTGELFF
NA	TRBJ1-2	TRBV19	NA	TGTGCCAGTAGTATAGATCGGGGACTCCACTACACCTTC	CASSIDRGLHYTF
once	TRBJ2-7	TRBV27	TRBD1	TGTGCCAGCAGTTCGGGACAGGGTCCCGAGCAGTACTTC	CASSSGQGPEQYF
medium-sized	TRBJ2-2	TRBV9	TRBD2	TGTGCCAGCAGCGTACCAACTAGCGGCCCTGTGACCGGGGAGCTGTTTTTT	CASSVPTSGPVTGELFF
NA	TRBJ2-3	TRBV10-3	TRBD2	TGTGCCATCAGTAGTATCGGGGGGAGCACAGATACGCAGTATTTT	CAISSIGGSTDTQYF
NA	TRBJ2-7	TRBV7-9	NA	TGTGCCAGCAGCTTTAGGGGTGAGCAGTACTTC	CASSFRGEQYF
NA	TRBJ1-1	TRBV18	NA	TGTGCCAGCTCCCGGGACTTGAACACTGAAGCTTTCTTT	CASSRDLNTEAFF
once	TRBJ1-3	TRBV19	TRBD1	TGTGCCAGTAGCCCGGACAGGGTGAACACCATATATTTT	CASSPDRVNTIYF
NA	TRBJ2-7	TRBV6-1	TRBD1	TGTGCCCTACGGGACAGGGAGCCCTACGAGCAGTACTTC	CALRDREPYEQYF
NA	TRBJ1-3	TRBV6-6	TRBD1	TGTGCCAGCAGGGGACAGGGAGGTCCTGGAAACACCATATATTTT	CASRGQGGPGNTIYF
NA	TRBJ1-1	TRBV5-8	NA	TGTGCCAGCAGCTCGTGGGTGTTCTTT	CASSSWVFF
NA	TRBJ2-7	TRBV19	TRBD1	TGTGCCAGTAGGGGCACCGGACAGGGTACCGAGCAGTACTTC	CASRGTGQGTEQYF
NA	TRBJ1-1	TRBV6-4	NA	TGTGCCAGCAGTGACTCGAGTAACACTGAAGCTTTCTTT	CASSDSSNTEAFF
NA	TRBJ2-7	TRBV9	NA	TGTGCCAGCAGCGTAGGTCACGGCTCCTACGAGCAGTACTTC	CASSVGHGSYEQYF
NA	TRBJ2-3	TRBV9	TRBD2	TGTGCCAGCAGCGTAGGGGATAGCGGGAGGCGAGATACGCAGTATTTT	CASSVGDSGRRDTQYF
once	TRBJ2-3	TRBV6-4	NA	TGTGCCAGCAGTGATTTTGGAGAGTCGGCTTTCACAGATACGCAGTATTTT	CASSDFGESAFTDTQYF
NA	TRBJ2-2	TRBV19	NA	TGTGCCAGTAGCCCCTCTGGGCGTACGCGAGGCACCGGGGAGCTGTTTTTT	CASSPSGRTRGTGELFF
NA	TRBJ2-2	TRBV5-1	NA	TGCGCCAGCAGCCGGGTCAGCTCCACCGGGGAGCTGTTTTTT	CASSRVSSTGELFF
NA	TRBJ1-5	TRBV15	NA	TGTGCCACCAGCAGAGCATCGAGTCAGCCCCAGCATTTT	CATSRASSQPQHF
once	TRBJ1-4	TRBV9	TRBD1	TGTGCCAGCAGCGCCTTTCCGGGACAGTTTAATGAAAAACTGTTTTTT	CASSAFPGQFNEKLFF
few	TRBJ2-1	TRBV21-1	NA	TGTGCCAGCAGCAAAGAGACTAGCGGGAGGGCCTACAATGAGCAGTTCTTC	CASSKETSGRAYNEQFF
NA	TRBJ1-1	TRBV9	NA	TGTGCCAGCAGCGTAGGGGGGGCCACTGAAGCTTTCTTT	CASSVGGATEAFF
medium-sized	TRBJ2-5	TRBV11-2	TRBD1	TGTGCCAGCAGCTTCGCCGGGACAGGGGCCGGGGAGACCCAGTACTTC	CASSFAGTGAGETQYF
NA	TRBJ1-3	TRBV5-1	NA	TGCGCCAGCAGAGGGGATGAGGGCTCTGGAAACACCATATATTTT	CASRGDEGSGNTIYF
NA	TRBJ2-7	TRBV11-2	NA	TGTGCCAGCAGCTTACGGAGGACTGGGGAGTACGAGCAGTACTTC	CASSLRRTGEYEQYF
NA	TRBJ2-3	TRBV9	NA	TGTGCCAGCAGCGTAGCTGGGGGGCAGAAGCAGTATTTT	CASSVAGGQKQYF
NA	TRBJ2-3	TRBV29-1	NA	TGCAGCGTTGAAGCTAATGCGGGCGGACCAGATACGCAGTATTTT	CSVEANAGGPDTQYF
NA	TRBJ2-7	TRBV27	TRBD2	TGTGCCAGCAGTTTCCGTACCGACGCCGGGACTAGAAAACTCTACGAGCAGTACTTC	CASSFRTDAGTRKLYEQYF
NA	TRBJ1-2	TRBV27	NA	TGTGCCAGCAGGTTCGGCTGGGCAGGGTTCTATGGCTACACCTTC	CASRFGWAGFYGYTF
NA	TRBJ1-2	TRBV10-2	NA	TGCGCCAGCAGTGAGTCGATTGGTGGCGGCTACACCTTC	CASSESIGGGYTF
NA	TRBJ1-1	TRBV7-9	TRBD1	TGTGCCAGCAGCCCCGGGACAGGGGGGCCTGAAGCTTTCTTT	CASSPGTGGPEAFF
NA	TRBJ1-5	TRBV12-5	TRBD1	TGTGCTAGTGCCTTGGGGACAGGGGGAAATCAGCCCCAGCATTTT	CASALGTGGNQPQHF
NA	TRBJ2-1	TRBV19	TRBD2	TGTGCCAGTAGTAGGGCCCAGCGGGGTGAGCAGTTCTTC	CASSRAQRGEQFF
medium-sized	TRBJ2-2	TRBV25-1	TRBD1	TGTGCCAGCAGAGGACAGGGCCCAGGCGGGGAGCTGTTTTTT	CASRGQGPGGELFF
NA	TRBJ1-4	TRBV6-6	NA	TGTGCCAGCAGTTACTCGCGGACATACAATGAAAAACTGTTTTTT	CASSYSRTYNEKLFF
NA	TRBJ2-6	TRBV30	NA	TGTACCTGGAATTCTGAGACAGGCGTTTTCTCTGGGGCCAACGTCCTGACTTTC	CTWNSETGVFSGANVLTF
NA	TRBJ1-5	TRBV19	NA	TGTGCCAGTAGTCAGGACGGAGGAGGACAGCAGCCCCAGCATTTT	CASSQDGGGQQPQHF
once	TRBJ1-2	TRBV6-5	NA	TGTGCCAGCAGTTCAACCTCGGGCTATGGCTACACCTTC	CASSSTSGYGYTF
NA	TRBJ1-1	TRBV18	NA	TGTGCCAGCTCACTTTCCGGTGGCAGCAAAGAGAACACTGAAGCTTTCTTT	CASSLSGGSKENTEAFF
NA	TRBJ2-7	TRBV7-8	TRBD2	TGTGCCAGCAGCCAGGGGACTAGCGGATACTACGAGCAGTACTTC	CASSQGTSGYYEQYF
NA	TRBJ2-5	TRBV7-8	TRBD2	TGTGCCAGCAGCTTTAGCGGGACGTACCAAGAGACCCAGTACTTC	CASSFSGTYQETQYF
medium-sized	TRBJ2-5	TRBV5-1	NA	TGCGCCAGCAGCTTGGATGAGGAACAAGAGACCCAGTACTTC	CASSLDEEQETQYF